The 8 T cell receptor beta chains below come from one sample, sequenced in a study of blood T cell repertoires in COVID-19. Assay used: immunoSEQ multiplex PCR; TCRdb lists only in-frame clones, some missing. The sample includes some 300,000 clones, roughly 87% of them seen just once. The specimen sequenced was PBMCs or T cells enriched from blood (not recorded which). The receptors stem from a woman aged 25 to 39 who had recovered from COVID-19.

This clone was recorded a few times. J is TRBJ1-2 and V is TRBV6-5; 7 bases match TRBD1. CDR1 is MNHEY and CDR2 is SVGAGI in the germline V gene. With 6 bases clipped from V and 6 bases from J, the junction kept 13 bases outside the gene matches. There are 15 residues in the CDR3. The CDR3 loop is CASSYLKQGRNGYTF. DNA for the CDR3: TGTGCCAGCAGCTACCTTAAACAGGGGAGGAATGGCTACACCTTC.

The V gene is TRBV14, the J gene TRBJ1-1, with a weak D call TRBD1 (5 bases). Germline-derived CDR1 and CDR2 are SGHDN and FVKESK. Trimming removed 2 bases from V and 7 bases from J, with 17 bases in between. CDR3 length equals 15 residues. The CDR3 DNA reads TGTGCCAGCAGCCAAACCCGGGGGTCGGGTAATGAAGCTTTCTTT. Translating it yields CASSQTRGSGNEAFF.

Here the CDR3 reads CASSLDGGNGNTIYF. CDR3 in DNA: TGTGCCAGCAGCCTCGACGGGGGGAACGGAAACACCATATATTTT. This chain links TRBV27 with TRBJ1-3; possibly TRBD1 for D (5 bases). Germline loops: CDR1 MNHEY, CDR2 SMNVEV (reference sequence). V was cut by 6 bases and J by 4 bases, with 16 bases left in between. There are 15 residues in the CDR3.

This chain links TRBV5-6 with TRBJ2-1; no definite D call. This CDR3 region has 13 residues. CDR1 and CDR2 from the germline V gene are SGHDT and YYEEEE. The V end lost 0 bases, the J end lost 8 bases, and 9 bases lay between the germline ends. Written as DNA, the CDR3 is TGTGCCAGCAGCTTGGCCGGGTGGGATGAGCAGTTCTTC. Amino acids: CASSLAGWDEQFF. Variable domain in full (rest from reference TRBV5-6 and TRBJ2-1): DAGVTQSPTHLIKTRGQQVTLRCSPKSGHDTVSWYQQALGQGPQFIFQYYEEEERQRGNFPDRFSGHQFPNYSSELNVNALLLGDSALYLCASSLAGWDEQFFGPGTRLTVL.

The gene calls are TRBV5-1 and TRBJ1-1; a weak D match, TRBD1 (5 bases). Trimming took 5 bases from V and 3 from J, leaving 11 bases between them. CDR3 length: 13 residues. Germline V gene data show CDR1 as SGHRS and CDR2 as YFSETQ. CDR3 in DNA: TGCGCCAGCAGGTCGGGGGACGACACTGAAGCTTTCTTT. Translating it yields CASRSGDDTEAFF.

This chain uses TRBV28 with TRBJ2-7; 7 nucleotides match TRBD2. The CDR3 has 16 residues. Germline lookup yields CDR1 MDHEN and CDR2 SYDVKM. The V segment lost 7 bases and the J segment 2 bases; nucleotides outside the gene matches: 14. CDR3 nucleotide sequence: TGTGCCAGCACCGTGGGAGGGGAACCTCCAACCTACGAGCAGTACTTC. It yields the protein CASTVGGEPPTYEQYF.

The chain couples TRBV2 to TRBJ1-6; TRBD1 agrees at 10 bases. CDR1 and CDR2 (germline): SNHLY, FYNNEI. V shed 4 bases and J 9 bases; nucleotides not matched to a gene: 9. CDR3 size: 16 residues. The CDR3 region is CASSALRDRGRSPLHF. DNA for the CDR3: TGTGCCAGCAGTGCTCTCCGGGACAGGGGTCGTTCACCCCTCCACTTT.

This chain uses TRBV5-1 with TRBJ2-7; 8 bases line up with TRBD2. Germline CDR1 and CDR2: SGHRS and YFSETQ. The CDR3 extends over 14 amino acids. Germline trimming cut 2 bases from V and 3 bases from J; bases unmatched to any gene: 4. The DNA for the CDR3 is TGCGCCAGCAGCTTAGCGGGAGAAGGCTACGAGCAGTACTTC. This codes for CASSLAGEGYEQYF. The whole variable domain, remainder taken from reference TRBV5-1 and TRBJ2-7, is KAGVTQTPRYLIKTRGQQVTLSCSPISGHRSVSWYQQTPGQGLQFLFEYFSETQRNKGNFPGRFSGRQFSNSRSEMNVSTLELGDSALYLCASSLAGEGYEQYFGPGTRLTVT.